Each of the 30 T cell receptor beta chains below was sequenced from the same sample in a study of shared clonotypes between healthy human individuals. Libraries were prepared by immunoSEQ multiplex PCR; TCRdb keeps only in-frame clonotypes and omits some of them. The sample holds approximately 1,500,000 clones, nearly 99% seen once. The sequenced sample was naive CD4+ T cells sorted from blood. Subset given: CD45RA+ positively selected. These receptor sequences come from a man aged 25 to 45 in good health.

The CDR3 region is CASSFTGGNTDTQYF. In nucleotides, the CDR3 is TGCGCCAGCAGCTTTACGGGAGGAAACACAGATACGCAGTATTTT. The rearrangement uses TRBV5-1 and TRBJ2-3, with 7 bases lining up with TRBD2. V dropped 2 bases and J dropped 2; count of bases not matched to a gene: 5. Germline V CDR1 and CDR2: SGHRS, YFSETQ. This CDR3 comprises 15 residues.

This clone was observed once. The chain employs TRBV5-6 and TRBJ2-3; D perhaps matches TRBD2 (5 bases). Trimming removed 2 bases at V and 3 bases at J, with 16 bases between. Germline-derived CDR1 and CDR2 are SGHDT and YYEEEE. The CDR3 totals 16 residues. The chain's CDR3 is CASSFGGWETTDTQYF. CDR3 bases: TGTGCCAGCAGCTTCGGTGGGTGGGAGACGACAGATACGCAGTATTTT.

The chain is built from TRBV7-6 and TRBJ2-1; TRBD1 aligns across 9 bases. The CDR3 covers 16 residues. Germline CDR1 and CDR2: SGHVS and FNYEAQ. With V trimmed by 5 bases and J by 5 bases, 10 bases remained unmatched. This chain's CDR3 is CASSTYRGRTHNEQFF. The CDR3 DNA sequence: TGTGCCAGCAGCACGTACAGGGGGCGCACCCACAATGAGCAGTTCTTC. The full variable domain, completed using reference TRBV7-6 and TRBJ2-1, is GAGVSQSPRYKVTKRGQDVALRCDPISGHVSLYWYRQALGQGPEFLTYFNYEAQQDKSGLPNDRFSAERPEGSISTLTIQRTEQRDSAMYRCASSTYRGRTHNEQFFGPGTRLTVL.

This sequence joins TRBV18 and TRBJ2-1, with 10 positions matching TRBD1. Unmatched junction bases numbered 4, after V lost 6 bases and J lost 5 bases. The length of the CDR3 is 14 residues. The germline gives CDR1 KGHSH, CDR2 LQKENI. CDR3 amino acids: CASSRDRGDNEQFF. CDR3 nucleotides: TGTGCCAGCTCGCGGGACAGGGGTGACAATGAGCAGTTCTTC.

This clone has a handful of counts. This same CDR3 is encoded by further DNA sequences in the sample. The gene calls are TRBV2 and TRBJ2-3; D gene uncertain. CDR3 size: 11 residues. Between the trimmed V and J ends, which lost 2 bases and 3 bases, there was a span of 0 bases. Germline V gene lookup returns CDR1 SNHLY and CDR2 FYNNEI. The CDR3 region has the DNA TGTGCCAGCAGTGAAACAGATACGCAGTATTTT. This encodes CASSETDTQYF.

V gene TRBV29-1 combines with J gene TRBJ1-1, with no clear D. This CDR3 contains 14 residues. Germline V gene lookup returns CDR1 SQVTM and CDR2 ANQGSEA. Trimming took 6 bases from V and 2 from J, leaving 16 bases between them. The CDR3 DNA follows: TGCAGCGTGGACCGGACGCCTGGAAACACTGAAGCTTTCTTT. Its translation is CSVDRTPGNTEAFF.

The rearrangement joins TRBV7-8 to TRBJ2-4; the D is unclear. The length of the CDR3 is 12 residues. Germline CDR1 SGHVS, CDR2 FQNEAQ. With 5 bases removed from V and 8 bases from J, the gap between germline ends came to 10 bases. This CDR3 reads CASSLGGHIQYF. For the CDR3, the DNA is TGTGCCAGCAGCCTCGGTGGGCACATTCAGTACTTC.

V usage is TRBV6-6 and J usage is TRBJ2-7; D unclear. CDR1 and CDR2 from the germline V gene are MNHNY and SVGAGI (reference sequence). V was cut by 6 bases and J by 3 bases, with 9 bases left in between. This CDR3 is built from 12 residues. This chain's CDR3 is CASSTEVYEQYF. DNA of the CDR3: TGTGCCAGCAGCACGGAAGTCTACGAGCAGTACTTC.

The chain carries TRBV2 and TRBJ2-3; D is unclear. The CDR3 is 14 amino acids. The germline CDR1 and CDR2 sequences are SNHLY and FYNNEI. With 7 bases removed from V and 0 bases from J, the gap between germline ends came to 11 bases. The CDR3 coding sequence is TGTGCCAGCATTAGGGTCTCAAGCACAGATACGCAGTATTTT. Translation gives CASIRVSSTDTQYF.

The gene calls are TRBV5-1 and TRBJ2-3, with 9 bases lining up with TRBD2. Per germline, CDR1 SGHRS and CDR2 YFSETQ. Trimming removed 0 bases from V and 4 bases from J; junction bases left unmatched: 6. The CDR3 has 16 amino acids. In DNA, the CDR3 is TGCGCCAGCAGCTTGGGTAGCGGGAGTTTAGCAGATACGCAGTATTTT. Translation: CASSLGSGSLADTQYF.

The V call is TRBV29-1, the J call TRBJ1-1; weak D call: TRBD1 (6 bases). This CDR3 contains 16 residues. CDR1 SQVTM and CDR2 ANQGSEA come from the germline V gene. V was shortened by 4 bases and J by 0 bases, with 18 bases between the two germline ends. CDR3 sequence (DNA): TGCAGCGTTGGAAGAACAGGGTTCCCTATGAACACTGAAGCTTTCTTT. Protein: CSVGRTGFPMNTEAFF.

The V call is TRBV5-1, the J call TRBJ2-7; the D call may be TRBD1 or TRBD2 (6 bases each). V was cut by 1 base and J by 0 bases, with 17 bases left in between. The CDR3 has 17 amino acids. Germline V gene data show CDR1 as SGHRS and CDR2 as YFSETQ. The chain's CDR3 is CASSLNPGGPSSYEQYF. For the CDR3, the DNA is TGCGCCAGCAGCTTGAACCCTGGGGGGCCATCCTCCTACGAGCAGTACTTC.

This chain's CDR3 is CASPPPAAGVLPDTQYF. Here the CDR3 DNA reads TGTGCCAGCCCCCCTCCCGCCGCGGGAGTCCTCCCAGATACGCAGTATTTT. This rearrangement joins TRBV28 to TRBJ2-3, with 7 bases lining up with TRBD2. CDR3 length equals 17 residues. Trimming cost V 8 bases and J 4 bases; bases outside gene matches: 18. Germline CDR1 reads MDHEN; CDR2 reads SYDVKM.

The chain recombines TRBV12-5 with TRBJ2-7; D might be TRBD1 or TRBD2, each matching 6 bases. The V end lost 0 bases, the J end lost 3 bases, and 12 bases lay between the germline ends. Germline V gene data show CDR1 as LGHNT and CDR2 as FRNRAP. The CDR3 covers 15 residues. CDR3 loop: CASGLVHGGVYEQYF. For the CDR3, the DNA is TGTGCTAGTGGTTTGGTACACGGGGGCGTCTACGAGCAGTACTTC. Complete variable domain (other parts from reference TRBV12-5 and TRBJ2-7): DARVTQTPRHKVTEMGQEVTMRCQPILGHNTVFWYRQTMMQGLELLAYFRNRAPLDDSGMPKDRFSAEMPDATLATLKIQPSEPRDSAVYFCASGLVHGGVYEQYFGPGTRLTVT.

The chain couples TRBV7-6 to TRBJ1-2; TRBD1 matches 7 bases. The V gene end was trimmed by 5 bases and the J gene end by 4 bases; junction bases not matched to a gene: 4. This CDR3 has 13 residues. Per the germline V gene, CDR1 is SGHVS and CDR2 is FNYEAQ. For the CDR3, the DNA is TGTGCCAGCAGCAGTTGGGACAGCTATGGCTACACCTTC. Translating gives CASSSWDSYGYTF.

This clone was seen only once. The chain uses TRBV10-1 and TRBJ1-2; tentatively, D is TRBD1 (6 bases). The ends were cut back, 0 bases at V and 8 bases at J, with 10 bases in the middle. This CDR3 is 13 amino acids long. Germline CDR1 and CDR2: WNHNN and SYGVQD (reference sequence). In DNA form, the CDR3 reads TGCGCCAGCAGTGAGTCCGCCAGGGGCGGCTACACCTTC. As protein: CASSESARGGYTF.

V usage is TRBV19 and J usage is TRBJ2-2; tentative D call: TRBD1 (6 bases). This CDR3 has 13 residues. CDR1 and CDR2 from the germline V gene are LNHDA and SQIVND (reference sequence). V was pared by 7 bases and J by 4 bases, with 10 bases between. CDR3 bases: TGTGCCAGTACGGGACACTCCACCGGGGAGCTGTTTTTT. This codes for CASTGHSTGELFF.

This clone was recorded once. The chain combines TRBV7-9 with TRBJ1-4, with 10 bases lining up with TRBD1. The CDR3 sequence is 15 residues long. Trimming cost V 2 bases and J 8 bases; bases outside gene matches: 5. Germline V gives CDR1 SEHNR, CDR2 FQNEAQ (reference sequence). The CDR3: CASSLLGTGDEKLFF. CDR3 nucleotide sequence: TGTGCCAGCAGCTTATTAGGGACAGGGGACGAAAAACTGTTTTTT.

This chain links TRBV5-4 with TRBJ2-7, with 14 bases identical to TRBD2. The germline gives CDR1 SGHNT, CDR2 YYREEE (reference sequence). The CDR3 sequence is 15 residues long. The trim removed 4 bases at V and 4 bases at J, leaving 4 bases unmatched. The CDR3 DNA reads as TGTGCCAGCAGCGAACGGACTAGCGGGGGGTACGAGCAGTACTTC. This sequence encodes CASSERTSGGYEQYF.

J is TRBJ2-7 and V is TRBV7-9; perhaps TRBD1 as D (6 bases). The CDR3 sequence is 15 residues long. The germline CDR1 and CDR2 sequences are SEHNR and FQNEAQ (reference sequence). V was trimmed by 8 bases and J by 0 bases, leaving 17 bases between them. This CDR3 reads CASGMLGTSSYEQYF. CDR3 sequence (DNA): TGTGCCAGCGGGATGCTAGGGACATCCTCCTACGAGCAGTACTTC.

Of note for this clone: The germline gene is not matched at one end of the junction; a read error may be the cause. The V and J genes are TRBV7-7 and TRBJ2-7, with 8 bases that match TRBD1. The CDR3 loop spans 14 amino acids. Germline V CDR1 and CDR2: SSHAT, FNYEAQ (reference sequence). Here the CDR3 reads CASSHGTGTYEQYF. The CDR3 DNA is TGTGCTAGCAGCCACGGGACAGGAACCTACGAGCAGTACTTC.

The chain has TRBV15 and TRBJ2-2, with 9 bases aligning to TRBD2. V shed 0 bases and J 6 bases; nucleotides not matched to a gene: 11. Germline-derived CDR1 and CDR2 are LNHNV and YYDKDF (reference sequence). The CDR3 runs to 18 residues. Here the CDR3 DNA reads TGTGCCACCAGCAGAGATCTGGGGATAGCGGGAGTCTCCGGGGAGCTGTTTTTT. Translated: CATSRDLGIAGVSGELFF.

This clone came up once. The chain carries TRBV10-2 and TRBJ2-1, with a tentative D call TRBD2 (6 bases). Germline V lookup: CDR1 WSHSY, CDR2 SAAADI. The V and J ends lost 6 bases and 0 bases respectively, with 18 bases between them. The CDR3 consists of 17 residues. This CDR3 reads CASSPTGRGGSYNEQFF. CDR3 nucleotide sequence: TGCGCCAGCAGCCCTACCGGACGGGGAGGCTCCTACAATGAGCAGTTCTTC.

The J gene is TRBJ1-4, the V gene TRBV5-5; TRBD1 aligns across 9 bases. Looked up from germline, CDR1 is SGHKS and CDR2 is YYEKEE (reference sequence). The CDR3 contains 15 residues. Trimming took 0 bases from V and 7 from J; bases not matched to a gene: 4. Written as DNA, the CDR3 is TGTGCCAGCAGCTTGGAGGACAGGGGAGGTGAAAAACTGTTTTTT. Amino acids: CASSLEDRGGEKLFF.

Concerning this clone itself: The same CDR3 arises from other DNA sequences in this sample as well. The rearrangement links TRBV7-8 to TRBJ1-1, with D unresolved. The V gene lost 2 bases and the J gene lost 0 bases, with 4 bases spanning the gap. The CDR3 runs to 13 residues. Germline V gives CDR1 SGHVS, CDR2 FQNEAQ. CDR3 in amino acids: CASSLKVNTEAFF. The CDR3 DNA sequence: TGTGCCAGCAGCTTAAAGGTGAACACTGAAGCTTTCTTT.

CDR3 region: CSATPGGEQFF. In DNA form, the CDR3 reads TGCAGTGCCACCCCCGGTGGGGAGCAGTTCTTC. The chain is built from TRBV20-1 and TRBJ2-1, with D uncertain. Germline CDR1 DFQATT, CDR2 SNEGSKA (reference sequence). V dropped 6 bases and J dropped 10 bases, with 13 bases sitting between them. The CDR3 spans 11 residues.

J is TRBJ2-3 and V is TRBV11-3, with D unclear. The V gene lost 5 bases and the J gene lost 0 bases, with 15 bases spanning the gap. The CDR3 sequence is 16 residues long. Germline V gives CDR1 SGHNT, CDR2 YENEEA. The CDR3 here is CASSAGWDASTDTQYF. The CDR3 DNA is TGTGCCAGCAGCGCCGGATGGGATGCTAGCACAGATACGCAGTATTTT.

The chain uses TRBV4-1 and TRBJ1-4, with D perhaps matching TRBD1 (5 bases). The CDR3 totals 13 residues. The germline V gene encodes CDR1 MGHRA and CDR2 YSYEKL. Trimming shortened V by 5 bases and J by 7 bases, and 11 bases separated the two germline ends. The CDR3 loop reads CASSWTLGEKLFF. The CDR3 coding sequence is TGCGCCAGCAGCTGGACATTGGGTGAAAAACTGTTTTTT.

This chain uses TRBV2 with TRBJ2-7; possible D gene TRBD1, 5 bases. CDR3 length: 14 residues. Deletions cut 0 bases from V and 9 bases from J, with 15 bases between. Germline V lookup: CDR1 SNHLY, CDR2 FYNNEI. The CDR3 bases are TGTGCCAGCAGTGAAGCGCCCAGGGAAGGATCGCAGTACTTC. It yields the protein CASSEAPREGSQYF.

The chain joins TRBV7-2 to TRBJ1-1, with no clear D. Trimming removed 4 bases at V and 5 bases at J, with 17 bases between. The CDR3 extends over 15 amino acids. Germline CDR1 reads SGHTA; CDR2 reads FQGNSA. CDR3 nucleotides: TGTGCCAGCAGCTCGCCACAGCGGTGGAGTACTGAAGCTTTCTTT. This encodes CASSSPQRWSTEAFF.